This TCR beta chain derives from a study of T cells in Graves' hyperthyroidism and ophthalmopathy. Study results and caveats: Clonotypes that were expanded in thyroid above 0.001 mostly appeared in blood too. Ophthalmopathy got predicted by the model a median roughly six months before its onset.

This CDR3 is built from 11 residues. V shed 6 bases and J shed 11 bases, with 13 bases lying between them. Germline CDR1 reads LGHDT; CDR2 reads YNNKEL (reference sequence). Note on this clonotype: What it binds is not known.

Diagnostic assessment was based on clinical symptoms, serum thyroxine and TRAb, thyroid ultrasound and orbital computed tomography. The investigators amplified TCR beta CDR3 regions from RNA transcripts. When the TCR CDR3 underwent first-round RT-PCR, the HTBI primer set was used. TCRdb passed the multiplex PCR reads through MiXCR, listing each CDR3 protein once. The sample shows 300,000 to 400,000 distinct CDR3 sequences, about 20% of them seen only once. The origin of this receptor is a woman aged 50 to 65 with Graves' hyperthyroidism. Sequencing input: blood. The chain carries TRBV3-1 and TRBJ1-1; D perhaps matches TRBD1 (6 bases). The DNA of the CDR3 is TGTGCCAGCAGGGGGGCTGAGGGGGCTTTCTTT. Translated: CASRGAEGAFF.